This passage covers 8 T cell receptor beta chains from one sample sequenced in a study of T-cell reconstitution after alpha-beta-depleted transplantation in children. Unique molecular identifiers were used in preparing the TCRbeta library. TCRdb reprocessed the PCR reads with MiXCR, giving one entry per CDR3 protein. The table has around 370,000 distinct CDR3 sequences, under 13% seen once; the top ten hold roughly 2.5%. Sequencing was performed on PBMCs from the stem cell graft donor, taken from the stem cell graft. These receptors were taken from a human donor who donated a stem cell graft to a child with acute lymphoblastic leukemia.

This clonotype occurred many times. The genes are TRBV29-1 and TRBJ2-1; D gene uncertain. The V gene's germline CDR1 is SQVTM and CDR2 ANQGSEA. V was cut by 3 bases and J by 6 bases, with 9 bases left in between. CDR3 length equals 12 residues. CDR3 region: CSVDPSSNEQFF. DNA for the CDR3: TGCAGCGTTGATCCCAGCAGCAATGAGCAGTTCTTC.

The J gene is TRBJ1-3, the V gene TRBV28; D possibly corresponds to TRBD1 (5 bases). V lost 4 bases, J lost 0 bases, and 7 bases lay in between. There are 14 residues in the CDR3. In germline, CDR1 is MDHEN, CDR2 SYDVKM. The CDR3 nucleotides read TGTGCCAGCAGTTCACAGGTCTCTGGAAACACCATATATTTT. Amino acids: CASSSQVSGNTIYF.

The chain has TRBV5-1 and TRBJ2-5; a weak D match, TRBD1 (6 bases). The CDR3 extends over 13 amino acids. The germline V and J ends were trimmed by 5 bases and 7 bases, with 15 bases remaining between them. In germline, CDR1 is SGHRS, CDR2 YFSETQ. The CDR3 protein is CASRAGESATQYF. The CDR3 coding sequence is TGCGCCAGCAGAGCAGGGGAGAGCGCGACCCAGTACTTC.

This clonotype has more than one count but fewer than ten. V usage is TRBV9 and J usage is TRBJ2-6; D possibly corresponds to TRBD1 (5 bases). CDR3 length equals 17 residues. CDR1 is SGDLS, CDR2 YYNGEE, per germline. V gave up 2 bases and J gave up 2 bases, with 14 bases separating them. The CDR3 DNA reads as TGTGCCAGCAGCGTGGCCAGGGTCTTACCTGGGGCCAACGTCCTGACTTTC. This translates into CASSVARVLPGANVLTF.

This clonotype was seen a handful of times. The rearrangement joins TRBV6-4 to TRBJ2-1; no reliable D call. The CDR3 has 13 residues. Germline loops: CDR1 MRHNA, CDR2 SNTAGT. With 4 bases removed from V and 7 bases from J, the gap between germline ends came to 11 bases. The CDR3 sequence is CASSVGWTNEQFF. CDR3 bases: TGTGCCAGCAGTGTGGGCTGGACGAATGAGCAGTTCTTC.

The chain employs TRBV28 and TRBJ1-5, with TRBD1 matching 8 bases. Germline loops: CDR1 MDHEN, CDR2 SYDVKM. This CDR3 spans 13 amino acids. Trimming took 10 bases from V and 1 from J; bases not matched to a gene: 3. The CDR3 is CATGGESNQPQHF. CDR3 sequence (DNA): TGTGCCACAGGGGGCGAGAGCAATCAGCCCCAGCATTTT.

This clonotype was observed a few times. The chain carries TRBV7-9 and TRBJ2-7; 8 bases align to TRBD1. This CDR3 is 13 amino acids long. The junction had 13 bases not matched to a gene; V was cut back by 5 bases and J by 13 bases. In germline, CDR1 is SEHNR, CDR2 FQNEAQ (reference sequence). The CDR3 DNA follows: TGTGCCAGCAGCCTTCAAGGGCAGGGGGCCTTATACTTC. This gives the protein CASSLQGQGALYF.

The table lists this clonotype with a few counts. The rearrangement uses TRBV5-1 and TRBJ2-3; no clear D. The germline V gene encodes CDR1 SGHRS and CDR2 YFSETQ. This CDR3 has 14 amino acids. The germline V and J ends were trimmed by 2 bases and 6 bases, with 13 bases remaining between them. The DNA for the CDR3 is TGCGCCAGCAGCTTCAACGGGTTAGGGGATACGCAGTATTTT. It codes for CASSFNGLGDTQYF. Supplemented by reference TRBV5-1 and TRBJ2-3, the full variable domain reads KAGVTQTPRYLIKTRGQQVTLSCSPISGHRSVSWYQQTPGQGLQFLFEYFSETQRNKGNFPGRFSGRQFSNSRSEMNVSTLELGDSALYLCASSFNGLGDTQYFGPGTRLTVL.